This T cell receptor beta chain was identified during a study of blood T cells in healthy people across ages. General study results and limits: Researchers said unsorted PBMCs prevented a conclusive naive versus antigen-experienced comparison.

This clonotype has a count of ten or more. No antigen is known for it. Together with a sample-barcoded 5' primer, a J-beta primer mix was included in a second PCR lasting about 6 to 11 cycles. Every molecule of cDNA carried a tag from a template-switch adaptor with 12 random nucleotides. One entry per CDR3 protein, called by TCRdb with MiXCR from the 5' RACE reads. The data contain 600,000 to 850,000 distinct CDR3 sequences, roughly 47% of them singletons. V was pared by 4 bases and J by 6 bases, with 5 bases of the junction left unmatched. This CDR3 spans 14 amino acids. Germline V lookup: CDR1 SGHRS, CDR2 YFSETQ.

Sequenced material: blood. The V and J genes are TRBV5-1 and TRBJ2-7, with TRBD1 identical over 12 bases. The sequence came from a woman aged 55-70 years in good health. CDR3 in DNA: TGCGCCAGCAGCCCAGGGACAGGGGGCGTCGAGCAGTACTTC. Amino acids: CASSPGTGGVEQYF.